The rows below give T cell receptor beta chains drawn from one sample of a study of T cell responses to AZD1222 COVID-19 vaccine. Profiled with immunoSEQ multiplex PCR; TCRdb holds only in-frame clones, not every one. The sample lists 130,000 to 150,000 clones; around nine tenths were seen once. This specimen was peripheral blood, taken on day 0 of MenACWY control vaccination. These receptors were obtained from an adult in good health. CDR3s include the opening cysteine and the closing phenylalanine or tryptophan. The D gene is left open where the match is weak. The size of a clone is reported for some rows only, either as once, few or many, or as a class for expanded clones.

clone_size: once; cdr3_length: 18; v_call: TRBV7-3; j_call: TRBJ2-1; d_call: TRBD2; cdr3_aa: CASSPGTSGRAWGNEQFF; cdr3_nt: TGTGCCAGCAGCCCCGGGACTAGCGGGAGGGCCTGGGGAAATGAGCAGTTCTTC
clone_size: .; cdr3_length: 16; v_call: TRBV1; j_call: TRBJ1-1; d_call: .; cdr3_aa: CTSSQDLGGQNTEAFF; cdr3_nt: TGCACCAGCAGCCAAGATCTAGGGGGTCAGAACACTGAAGCTTTCTTT
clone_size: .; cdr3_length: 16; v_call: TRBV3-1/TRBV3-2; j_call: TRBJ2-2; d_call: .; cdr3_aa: CASSSWGWGDAGELFF; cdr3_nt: TGTGCCAGCAGCTCCTGGGGGTGGGGCGACGCCGGGGAGCTGTTTTTT
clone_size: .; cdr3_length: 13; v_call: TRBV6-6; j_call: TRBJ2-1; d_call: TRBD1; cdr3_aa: CASSPGTGQQQFF; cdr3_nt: TGTGCCAGCAGTCCCGGGACAGGGCAGCAGCAGTTCTTC
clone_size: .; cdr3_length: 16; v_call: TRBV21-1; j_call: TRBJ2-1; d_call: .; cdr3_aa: CASSPRGGFQVGEQFF; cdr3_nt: TGTGCCAGCAGCCCAAGAGGGGGGTTTCAAGTAGGTGAGCAGTTCTTC
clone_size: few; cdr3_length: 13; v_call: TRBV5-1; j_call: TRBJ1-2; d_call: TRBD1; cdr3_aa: CASSGTGQYGYTF; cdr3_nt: TGCGCCAGCAGCGGGACAGGGCAGTATGGCTACACCTTC
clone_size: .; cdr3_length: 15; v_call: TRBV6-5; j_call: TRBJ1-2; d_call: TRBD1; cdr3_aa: CASTLGQGYNYGYTF; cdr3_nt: TGTGCCAGCACCCTGGGACAGGGGTATAACTATGGCTACACCTTC
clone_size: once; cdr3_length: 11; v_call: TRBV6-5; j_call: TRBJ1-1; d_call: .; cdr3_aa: CASSYEPLAFF; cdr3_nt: TGTGCCAGCAGTTACGAGCCACTGGCTTTCTTT
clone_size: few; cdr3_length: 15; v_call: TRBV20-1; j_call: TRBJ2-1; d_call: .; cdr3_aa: CSASKPGSRNNEQFF; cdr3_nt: TGCAGTGCTAGTAAGCCAGGAAGTAGGAACAATGAGCAGTTCTTC
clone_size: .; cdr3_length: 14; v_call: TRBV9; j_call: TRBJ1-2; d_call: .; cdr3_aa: CASSTHSRDYGYTF; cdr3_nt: TGTGCCAGCAGCACGCACTCGAGGGACTATGGCTACACCTTC
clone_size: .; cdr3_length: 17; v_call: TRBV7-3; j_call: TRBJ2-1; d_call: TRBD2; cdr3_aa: CASSLTTLREGYNEQFF; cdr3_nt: TGTGCCAGCAGCTTAACGACTCTCCGGGAGGGGTACAATGAGCAGTTCTTC
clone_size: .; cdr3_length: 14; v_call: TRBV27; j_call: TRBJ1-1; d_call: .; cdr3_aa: CASRRGVENTEAFF; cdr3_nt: TGTGCTTCCCGGAGGGGGGTAGAAAACACTGAAGCTTTCTTT
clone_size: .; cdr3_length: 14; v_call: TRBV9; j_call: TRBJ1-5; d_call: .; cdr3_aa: CASSVEPGEWPQHF; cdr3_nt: TGTGCCAGCAGCGTAGAGCCCGGGGAATGGCCCCAGCATTTT
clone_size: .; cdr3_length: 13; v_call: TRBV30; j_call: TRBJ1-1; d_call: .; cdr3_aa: CAWRGPGVVRAFF; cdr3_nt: TGTGCCTGGAGGGGTCCCGGCGTCGTGCGGGCTTTCTTT
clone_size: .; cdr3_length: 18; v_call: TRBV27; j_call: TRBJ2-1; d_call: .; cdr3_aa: CASSLLLTADTSYNEQFF; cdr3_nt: TGTGCCAGCAGTTTACTCCTCACGGCGGACACCTCCTACAATGAGCAGTTCTTC
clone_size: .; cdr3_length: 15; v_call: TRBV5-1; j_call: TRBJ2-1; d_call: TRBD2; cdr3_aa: CASSSTSGRKGEQFF; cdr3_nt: TGCGCCAGCAGCTCAACTAGCGGCAGGAAGGGGGAGCAGTTCTTC
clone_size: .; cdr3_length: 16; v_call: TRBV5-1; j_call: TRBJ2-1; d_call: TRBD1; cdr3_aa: CASSLSTGEGWNEQFF; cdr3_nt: TGCGCCAGCAGCTTGTCGACAGGGGAAGGGTGGAATGAGCAGTTCTTC
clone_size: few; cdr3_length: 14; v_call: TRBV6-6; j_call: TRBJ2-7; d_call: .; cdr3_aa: CASSVSGLSYEQYF; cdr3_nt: TGTGCCAGCAGTGTGAGCGGTCTCTCCTACGAGCAGTACTTC
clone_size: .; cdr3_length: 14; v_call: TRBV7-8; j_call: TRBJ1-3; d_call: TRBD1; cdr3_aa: CASSSRGPGNTIYF; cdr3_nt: TGTGCCAGCAGCTCGAGGGGGCCTGGAAACACCATATATTTT
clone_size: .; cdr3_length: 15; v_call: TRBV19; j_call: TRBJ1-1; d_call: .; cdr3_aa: CASSPLWDMNTEAFF; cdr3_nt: TGTGCCAGTAGTCCCCTGTGGGATATGAACACTGAAGCTTTCTTT
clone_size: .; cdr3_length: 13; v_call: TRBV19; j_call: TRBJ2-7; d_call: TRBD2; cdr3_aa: CASSAGESYEQYF; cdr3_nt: TGTGCCAGTTCAGCGGGAGAATCCTACGAGCAGTACTTC
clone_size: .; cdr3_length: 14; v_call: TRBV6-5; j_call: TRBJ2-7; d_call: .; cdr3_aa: CATTRGHGAYEQYF; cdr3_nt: TGTGCCACCACCCGGGGCCATGGGGCGTACGAGCAGTACTTC